This T cell receptor (beta chain) derives from a study of blood T cell repertoires in COVID-19. Study-wide context: Sites across the United States, Italy and Spain contributed samples from acute and convalescent COVID-19. Sources were T cells, B-cell-depleted T cells, or PBMCs; the material itself was cDNA or gDNA.

Original handling: Amplified reference gene primers provided the basis for estimating nucleated cell counts. Clones were read by immunoSEQ multiplex PCR, and TCRdb kept only the in-frame ones, dropping some. Clonal size and the V and J genes are those of that table, whereas D and trimming came from the DNA. The sample yields 120,000 or so clones, around 90% seen once. The sample comprised peripheral blood. The receptor was derived from a human donor in a cohort sampled during active COVID-19.

The CDR3 nucleotides read TGCGCCAGCAGCTTGGCGGCCGGAGGGAATCAGCCCCAGCATTTT. This gives the protein CASSLAAGGNQPQHF. The V gene is TRBV5-1, the J gene TRBJ1-5; D call uncertain. CDR3 length: 15 amino acids. The V gene lost 0 bases and the J gene lost 4 bases, with 11 bases spanning the gap. The germline CDR1 and CDR2 sequences are SGHRS and YFSETQ.